Following are 12 T cell receptor beta chains from one sample sequenced in a study of T cell repertoires in cytomegalovirus infection (dated by TCRdb to between 2019 and 2020). Sequenced on an Illumina HiSeq 1500. The public reads were reanalyzed by TCRdb: fastp trimming at Q25, MiXCR alignment, in-frame beta chains only. Every CDR3 protein is listed once, alongside the most common genes and DNA of its rows. Across this sample there are about 310,000 distinct CDR3 sequences, with roughly 16% seen only once. 12% of the sample rests with the top ten. Sequencing input: PBMCs. Receptors were obtained from a human donor in good health (CMV status not recorded). Some clones in this sample may be carry-over from other donors' samples.

This clonotype has a handful of counts. The chain recombines TRBV24-1 with TRBJ2-1; no reliable D call. Looked up from germline, CDR1 is KGHDR and CDR2 is SFDVKD. Trimming left V 3 bases short and J 5 bases short, with 7 bases between. The CDR3 length is 13 residues. The CDR3 here is CATSDPWDNEQFF. The CDR3 DNA sequence: TGTGCCACCAGTGATCCGTGGGACAATGAGCAGTTCTTC.

This clonotype came up many times. One junction end disagrees with the germline gene, perhaps due to a read error. V is TRBV7-2 and J is TRBJ2-4, with TRBD1 as a possible D gene (7 bases). The CDR3 extends over 13 amino acids. Germline CDR1 reads SGHTA; CDR2 reads FQGNSA. CDR3 nucleotides: TGTGCCAGCAGCTTGGGGGGATTGACAGGGAAGGACTTC. Its protein product is CASSLGGLTGKDF.

This clonotype was seen a handful of times. The chain is built from TRBV10-3 and TRBJ1-1, with unresolved D. With 6 bases removed from V and 5 bases from J, the gap between germline ends came to 16 bases. Germline V CDR1 and CDR2: ENHRY, SYGVKD. The CDR3 has 14 amino acids. The CDR3 spells CAIRGGSNRTEAFF. The CDR3 bases are TGTGCCATCAGGGGAGGATCAAACCGGACTGAAGCTTTCTTT.

This clonotype was counted many times. This chain joins TRBV7-8 and TRBJ2-3; TRBD1 agrees at 8 bases. Germline V lookup: CDR1 SGHVS, CDR2 FQNEAQ. After removal of 5 bases from V and 5 bases from J, the junction contained 9 bases not matched to a gene. The CDR3 loop spans 15 amino acids. The CDR3 loop is CASSPGTGSEDTQYF. The CDR3 region has the DNA TGTGCCAGCAGCCCCGGGACAGGAAGCGAAGATACGCAGTATTTT.

This clonotype was counted many times. The V call is TRBV10-3, the J call TRBJ2-1, with TRBD2 matching 16 bases. The CDR3 spans 19 residues. The J segment lost 6 bases and the V segment lost 2 bases, leaving 10 bases of the junction unmatched. Germline values: CDR1 ENHRY, CDR2 SYGVKD. This CDR3 is CAISEKPGLAGGLANEQFF. CDR3 in DNA: TGTGCCATCAGTGAGAAGCCGGGACTAGCGGGGGGGCTCGCCAATGAGCAGTTCTTC.

The chain employs TRBV24-1 and TRBJ1-5; D remains ambiguous. Germline CDR1 is KGHDR and CDR2 is SFDVKD. The CDR3 extends over 16 amino acids. The ends were cut back, 6 bases at V and 2 bases at J, with 16 bases in the middle. The CDR3 is CATSPPRVIGNQPQHF. CDR3 nucleotide sequence: TGTGCCACCAGTCCCCCGCGAGTAATCGGCAATCAGCCCCAGCATTTT.

This clonotype was observed at least ten times. The rearrangement uses TRBV7-2 and TRBJ2-5, with D hard to call. The CDR3 runs 14 residues. Germline-derived CDR1 and CDR2 are SGHTA and FQGNSA. V was trimmed by 5 bases and J by 2 bases, leaving 12 bases between them. The CDR3: CASSHMVEQETQYF. For the CDR3, the DNA is TGTGCCAGCAGCCACATGGTGGAACAAGAGACCCAGTACTTC.

The rearrangement joins TRBV20-1 to TRBJ2-3, with D possibly TRBD2 on 7 matching bases. Trimming stripped 4 bases from V and 0 bases from J, with 17 bases between. The germline V gene has CDR1 DFQATT and CDR2 SNEGSKA (reference sequence). The length of the CDR3 is 16 residues. This CDR3 is CSATPWGRGSTDTQYF. The CDR3 region has the DNA TGCAGTGCTACCCCCTGGGGGCGGGGGAGCACAGATACGCAGTATTTT.

This clonotype was observed a few times. The chain recombines TRBV20-1 with TRBJ1-2; D might be TRBD1 (5 bases). Germline CDR1 is DFQATT and CDR2 is SNEGSKA (reference sequence). The CDR3 covers 14 residues. The V end lost 5 bases, the J end lost 4 bases, and 17 bases lay between the germline ends. The CDR3 DNA sequence: TGCAGTGCTTCCGCCGGGGCGCAGGGCTATGGCTACACCTTC. Encoded protein: CSASAGAQGYGYTF.

The chain couples TRBV19 to TRBJ2-1; D not resolved. V was cut by 4 bases and J by 4 bases, with 23 bases left in between. The CDR3 has 18 residues. Germline CDR1 and CDR2: LNHDA and SQIVND (reference sequence). The chain's CDR3 is CASSNVSYSNSFYNEQFF. Here the CDR3 DNA reads TGTGCCAGTAGTAACGTTTCTTATAGTAACAGCTTTTACAATGAGCAGTTCTTC. Full variable domain (missing parts from reference TRBV19 and TRBJ2-1): DGGITQSPKYLFRKEGQNVTLSCEQNLNHDAMYWYRQDPGQGLRLIYYSQIVNDFQKGDIAEGYSVSREKKESFPLTVTSAQKNPTAFYLCASSNVSYSNSFYNEQFFGPGTRLTVL.

In this sample, this clonotype turned up a few times. This sequence joins TRBV7-9 and TRBJ1-1; D gene ambiguous. Trimming left V 1 base short and J 0 bases short, with 9 bases between. This CDR3 spans 15 amino acids. The V gene's germline CDR1 is SEHNR and CDR2 FQNEAQ (reference sequence). DNA of the CDR3: TGTGCCAGCAGCTTAGAGGTCCCTTTGAACACTGAAGCTTTCTTT. It specifies CASSLEVPLNTEAFF.

Ten or more counts support this clonotype. The chain recombines TRBV7-2 with TRBJ2-2, with TRBD2 matching 10 bases. CDR3 length equals 15 residues. Germline values: CDR1 SGHTA, CDR2 FQGNSA. V shed 2 bases and J 6 bases; nucleotides not matched to a gene: 3. The CDR3 DNA reads TGTGCCAGCAGCTTACTGCTAGCGGGGGCCGGGGAGCTGTTTTTT. Its protein is CASSLLLAGAGELFF.